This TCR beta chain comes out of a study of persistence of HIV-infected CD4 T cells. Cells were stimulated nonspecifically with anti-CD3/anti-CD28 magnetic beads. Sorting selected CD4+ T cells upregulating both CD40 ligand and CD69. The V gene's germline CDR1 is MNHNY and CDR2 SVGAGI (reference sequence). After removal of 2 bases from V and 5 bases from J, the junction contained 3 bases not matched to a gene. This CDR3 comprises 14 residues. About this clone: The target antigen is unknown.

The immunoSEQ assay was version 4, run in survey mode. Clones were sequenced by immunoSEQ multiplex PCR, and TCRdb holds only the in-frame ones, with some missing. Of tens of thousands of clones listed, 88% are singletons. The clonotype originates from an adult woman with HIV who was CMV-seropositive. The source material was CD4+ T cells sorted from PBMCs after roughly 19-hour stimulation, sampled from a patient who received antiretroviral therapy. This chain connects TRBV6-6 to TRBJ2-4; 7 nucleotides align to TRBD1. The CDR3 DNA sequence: TGTGCCAGCAGTTACCTGGGACAGCAAAACATTCAGTACTTC. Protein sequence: CASSYLGQQNIQYF.